This entry lists 31 T cell receptor beta chains sequenced from one sample in a study of OX40 agonist ivuxolimab in advanced cancers. Using immunoSEQ multiplex PCR, the repertoire was profiled, and TCRdb retains in-frame clones only, with some absent. Of 68,000 or so clones listed, approximately 80% are singletons. This sample comprised CD4+ or CD8+ T cells sorted from blood, obtained in a trial of the OX40 agonist ivuxolimab. Receptors were obtained from an adult with an advanced solid tumor such as melanoma, head and neck, liver or kidney cancer.

The V call is TRBV7-2, the J call TRBJ2-3; D perhaps matches TRBD2 (6 bases). V was cut by 7 bases and J by 10 bases, with 24 bases left in between. Germline V gives CDR1 SGHTA, CDR2 FQGNSA. The CDR3 spans 15 residues. This CDR3 reads CASKGQIYGGVAQYF. The CDR3 DNA reads as TGTGCCAGCAAAGGCCAAATATACGGCGGGGTGGCGCAGTATTTT.

The chain employs TRBV30 and TRBJ2-7; no clear D gene. The germline CDR1 and CDR2 sequences are GTSNPN and SVGIG (reference sequence). Trimming removed 2 bases at V and 2 bases at J, with 10 bases between. The CDR3 has 13 amino acids. The chain's CDR3 is CAWSSLRTYEQYF. DNA for the CDR3: TGTGCCTGGAGTAGCCTTCGAACCTACGAGCAGTACTTC.

This rearrangement joins TRBV5-1 to TRBJ2-7; D is undetermined. From germline, CDR1 is SGHRS and CDR2 YFSETQ. The CDR3 covers 14 residues. Trimming stripped 4 bases from V and 3 bases from J, with 14 bases between. CDR3 amino acids: CASSQDANSYEQYF. In DNA form, the CDR3 reads TGCGCCAGCAGCCAGGACGCTAACAGCTACGAGCAGTACTTC.

The CDR3 bases are TGTGCCAGCAGCACGGACAGGGCCCCCTACGAGCAGTACTTC. It specifies CASSTDRAPYEQYF. This chain uses TRBV7-9 with TRBJ2-7, with 8 positions matching TRBD1. The trim removed 5 bases at V and 2 bases at J, leaving 5 bases unmatched. Germline CDR1 and CDR2: SEHNR and FQNEAQ (reference sequence). The CDR3 consists of 14 residues.

The chain combines TRBV21-1 with TRBJ2-1; the table names TRBD1, a call not compared with the DNA. TRBV21-1 is a listed pseudogene. The length of the CDR3 is 13 residues. The CDR3 protein is CASSKGTSNEQFF. In nucleotides, the CDR3 is TGTGCCAGCAGCAAGGGGACAAGCAATGAGCAGTTCTTC.

CDR3 DNA sequence: TGTGCCAGCTCACCATCGGGGGGCTCTAACTCCTACGAGCAGTACTTC. As protein: CASSPSGGSNSYEQYF. The chain employs TRBV18 and TRBJ2-7, with D perhaps TRBD2 (7 bases). Per germline, CDR1 KGHSH and CDR2 LQKENI. This CDR3 has 16 residues. V lost 2 bases and J lost 0, with 14 bases in between.

The chain has TRBV27 and TRBJ1-4, with 9 bases matching TRBD1. There are 15 residues in the CDR3. Per germline, CDR1 MNHEY and CDR2 SMNVEV (reference sequence). V lost 3 bases, J lost 8 bases, and 7 bases stayed unmatched. CDR3: CASSFSGTGREKLFF. The CDR3 DNA reads TGTGCCAGCAGTTTTTCCGGGACAGGGCGGGAAAAACTGTTTTTT. Full variable domain (outside the CDR3, taken from reference TRBV27 and TRBJ1-4): EAQVTQNPRYLITVTGKKLTVTCSQNMNHEYMSWYRQDPGLGLRQIYYSMNVEVTDKGDVPEGYKVSRKEKRNFPLILESPSPNQTSLYFCASSFSGTGREKLFFGSGTQLSVL.

This chain uses TRBV30 with TRBJ1-5; D not certain. This CDR3 is 13 amino acids long. V lost 2 bases to trimming and J lost 7 bases, with 12 bases between them. Looked up from germline, CDR1 is GTSNPN and CDR2 is SVGIG (reference sequence). The CDR3 DNA sequence: TGTGCCTGGAGTAACGGGGAACAACAGCCCCAGCATTTT. Protein product: CAWSNGEQQPQHF.

This clone occurred a few times. V is TRBV11-2 and J is TRBJ2-7; D is perhaps TRBD1 (6 bases). Germline V gene sequence: CDR1 SGHAT, CDR2 FQNNGV. Deletions cut 1 base from V and 3 bases from J, with 7 bases between. This CDR3 comprises 13 residues. CDR3: CASSLGGLYEQYF. The CDR3 nucleotides read TGTGCCAGCAGCTTAGGGGGGCTCTACGAGCAGTACTTC. The full variable domain, completed using reference TRBV11-2 and TRBJ2-7, is EAGVAQSPRYKIIEKRQSVAFWCNPISGHATLYWYQQILGQGPKLLIQFQNNGVVDDSQLPKDRFSAERLKGVDSTLKIQPAKLEDSAVYLCASSLGGLYEQYFGPGTRLTVT.

The V call is TRBV7-9, the J call TRBJ2-7, with D tentatively TRBD1 or TRBD2 (5 bases each). CDR3 length: 15 amino acids. The germline V gene encodes CDR1 SEHNR and CDR2 FQNEAQ (reference sequence). Trimming cost V 1 base and J 3 bases, with 13 bases left between them. For the CDR3, the DNA is TGTGCCAGCAGCTTAGGGGGGATAGGAAGCTACGAGCAGTACTTC. Amino acids: CASSLGGIGSYEQYF. Complete variable domain (other parts from reference TRBV7-9 and TRBJ2-7): DTGVSQNPRHKITKRGQNVTFRCDPISEHNRLYWYRQTLGQGPEFLTYFQNEAQLEKSRLLSDRFSAERPKGSFSTLEIQRTEQGDSAMYLCASSLGGIGSYEQYFGPGTRLTVT.

This clone was seen a few times. The rearrangement joins TRBV29-1 to TRBJ1-1; TRBD1 agrees at 7 bases. Per germline, CDR1 SQVTM and CDR2 ANQGSEA. The CDR3 loop spans 12 amino acids. The V gene end was trimmed by 6 bases and the J gene end by 0 bases; junction bases not matched to a gene: 1. The CDR3 DNA follows: TGCAGCGTGGGACAGATGAACACTGAAGCTTTCTTT. This gives the protein CSVGQMNTEAFF.

This chain links TRBV28 with TRBJ1-6; D perhaps matches TRBD1 (5 bases). Germline V gene lookup returns CDR1 MDHEN and CDR2 SYDVKM. This CDR3 has 15 residues. Trimming pared 6 bases from V and 6 bases from J, leaving 15 bases between. The DNA of the CDR3 is TGTGCCAGCAGGACCGGCCGGGGACGTAATTCACCCCTCCACTTT. It translates to CASRTGRGRNSPLHF.

The chain links TRBV28 to TRBJ2-5, with TRBD1 identical over 8 bases. The CDR3 loop spans 14 amino acids. The V gene end was trimmed by 3 bases and the J gene end by 5 bases; junction bases not matched to a gene: 5. Germline CDR1 reads MDHEN; CDR2 reads SYDVKM. DNA of the CDR3: TGTGCCAGCAGTTTCAGGGGGCTGGGGGAGACCCAGTACTTC. As protein: CASSFRGLGETQYF.

This clone was seen a single time. The same CDR3 can be traced to other DNA sequences in this sample. The rearrangement links TRBV6-5 to TRBJ1-3, with 8 bases lining up with TRBD1. Losses at the gene ends were 5 bases for V and 7 bases for J; bases not matched to a gene: 4. The CDR3 spans 13 residues. Germline V gene lookup returns CDR1 MNHEY and CDR2 SVGAGI. CDR3 bases: TGTGCCAGCAGTCCGGACAGGGCGAACACCATATATTTT. Amino acid sequence: CASSPDRANTIYF.

The chain employs TRBV5-4 and TRBJ2-2, with 9 bases identical to TRBD1. V was clipped by 3 bases and J by 5 bases; unmatched bases: 8. Germline V gives CDR1 SGHNT, CDR2 YYREEE (reference sequence). The CDR3 extends over 16 amino acids. The CDR3 sequence: CASSSPGQGYTGELFF. CDR3 in DNA: TGTGCCAGCAGCTCTCCGGGACAGGGATATACCGGGGAGCTGTTTTTT. The whole variable domain, remainder taken from reference TRBV5-4 and TRBJ2-2, is ETGVTQSPTHLIKTRGQQVTLRCSSQSGHNTVSWYQQALGQGPQFIFQYYREEENGRGNFPPRFSGLQFPNYSSELNVNALELDDSALYLCASSSPGQGYTGELFFGEGSRLTVL.

This clone has only one observation. J is TRBJ2-5 and V is TRBV11-2, with 13 positions matching TRBD2. This CDR3 has 18 amino acids. Per the germline V gene, CDR1 is SGHAT and CDR2 is FQNNGV. Trimming removed 4 bases from V and 0 bases from J; junction bases left unmatched: 8. The CDR3 is CASSYETGTSGNQETQYF. The CDR3 nucleotides are TGTGCCAGCAGCTACGAAACCGGGACTAGCGGGAACCAAGAGACCCAGTACTTC.

The V gene is TRBV5-1, the J gene TRBJ2-6, with a tentative D call TRBD1 (6 bases). The germline gives CDR1 SGHRS, CDR2 YFSETQ. CDR3 length: 16 amino acids. The V end was cut by 0 bases, the J end by 1 base, with 8 bases between. For the CDR3, the DNA is TGCGCCAGCAGCTTGGGACAGGCTTCTGGGGCCAACGTCCTGACTTTC. Translated, it gives CASSLGQASGANVLTF.

The rearrangement links TRBV6-7 to TRBJ1-5; 7 bases match TRBD1. TRBV6-7 is an ORF, with its function uncertain. This CDR3 contains 13 residues. Trimming took 4 bases from V and 6 from J; bases not matched to a gene: 3. The CDR3 DNA reads TGTGCCAGCAGTTGGACAGGAGGTCAGCCCCAGCATTTT. Encoded protein: CASSWTGGQPQHF.

This clone was counted between two and nine times. V is TRBV7-2 and J is TRBJ2-4; 7 bases align to TRBD2. V lost 5 bases, J lost 1 base, and 8 bases stayed unmatched. CDR3 length equals 16 residues. The germline V gene encodes CDR1 SGHTA and CDR2 FQGNSA. CDR3 sequence: CASSLGRDLAKNIQYF. The DNA of the CDR3 is TGTGCCAGCAGCCTAGGGAGGGACCTGGCCAAAAACATTCAGTACTTC.

This clone is a singleton in its sample. The CDR3 DNA sequence: TGTGCCAGCAGTGACTCCCGACTAGCGGGGTCATACAATGAGCAGTTCTTC. Protein: CASSDSRLAGSYNEQFF. V usage is TRBV6-4 and J usage is TRBJ2-1, with 11 bases matching TRBD2. Germline V gives CDR1 MRHNA, CDR2 SNTAGT. The CDR3 runs 17 residues. The junction had 5 bases not matched to a gene; V was cut back by 0 bases and J by 4 bases.

The rearrangement links TRBV21-1 to TRBJ2-1; TRBD2 was called by the table and not checked on the DNA. TRBV21-1 is a pseudogene. This CDR3 spans 19 amino acids. The CDR3 DNA follows: TGTGCCAGCAGCCCCCGGCGGGACGGGTCTTCCAGCTCCTACAATGAGCAGTTCTTC. It specifies CASSPRRDGSSSSYNEQFF.

The chain links TRBV6-1 to TRBJ1-3; tentative D call: TRBD1 (5 bases). The CDR3 has 13 residues. V was shortened by 3 bases and J by 2 bases, with 5 bases between the two germline ends. Germline V gene sequence: CDR1 MNHNS, CDR2 SASEGT. CDR3 sequence: CASSEGAGNTIYF. In DNA form, the CDR3 reads TGTGCCAGCAGTGAGGGGGCTGGAAACACCATATATTTT.

V usage is TRBV19 and J usage is TRBJ2-7, with D tentatively TRBD1 or TRBD2 (6 bases each). The V gene lost 10 bases and the J gene lost 3 bases, with 22 bases spanning the gap. The V gene's germline CDR1 is LNHDA and CDR2 SQIVND (reference sequence). This CDR3 contains 15 residues. The chain's CDR3 is CATQRGLSTNYEQYF. The DNA of the CDR3 is TGTGCCACACAACGGGGGCTCTCTACGAACTACGAGCAGTACTTC.

The rearrangement joins TRBV7-9 to TRBJ1-2, with D uncertain. The V gene lost 0 bases and the J gene lost 5 bases, with 16 bases spanning the gap. Germline V lookup: CDR1 SEHNR, CDR2 FQNEAQ (reference sequence). CDR3 size: 16 residues. CDR3 DNA sequence: TGTGCCAGCAGCTTAGCGCACAGTTCAGAGAGGTATGGCTACACCTTC. It specifies CASSLAHSSERYGYTF.

The chain carries TRBV18 and TRBJ2-3; D unclear. V shed 3 bases and J shed 3 bases, with 10 bases lying between them. CDR1 and CDR2 from the germline V gene are KGHSH and LQKENI. The CDR3 covers 14 residues. This CDR3 is CASSPTPWTDTQYF. CDR3 in DNA: TGTGCCAGCTCACCCACCCCCTGGACAGATACGCAGTATTTT.

This chain links TRBV6-6 with TRBJ1-2; D remains unclear. Germline V lookup: CDR1 MNHNY, CDR2 SVGAGI (reference sequence). The CDR3 is 14 amino acids. The V and J ends lost 7 bases and 3 bases respectively, with 15 bases between them. CDR3 sequence reads: CASTQRWEDYGYTF. CDR3 DNA sequence: TGTGCCAGCACCCAAAGATGGGAGGACTATGGCTACACCTTC.

The chain recombines TRBV2 with TRBJ2-5; the D is unclear. The length of the CDR3 is 12 residues. V was shortened by 8 bases and J by 11 bases, with 18 bases between the two germline ends. Germline CDR1 and CDR2: SNHLY and FYNNEI. The CDR3 region has the DNA TGTGCCAGCGGCTCGACTTTCCCCCTGCAGTACTTC. Translation: CASGSTFPLQYF. The full variable domain, with the rest looked up from reference TRBV2 and TRBJ2-5, is EPEVTQTPSHQVTQMGQEVILRCVPISNHLYFYWYRQILGQKVEFLVSFYNNEISEKSEIFDDQFSVERPDGSNFTLKIRSTKLEDSAMYFCASGSTFPLQYFGPGTRLLVL.

The CDR3 here is CASSHTSVETQYF. CDR3 bases: TGTGCCAGCAGCCATACTAGCGTAGAGACCCAGTACTTC. V is TRBV13 and J is TRBJ2-5; 7 bases align to TRBD2. This CDR3 comprises 13 residues. The germline gives CDR1 PRHDT, CDR2 FYEKMQ (reference sequence). After removal of 5 bases from V and 4 bases from J, the junction contained 4 bases not matched to a gene.

The chain combines TRBV6-1 with TRBJ2-7; either TRBD1 or TRBD2 may fit D (5 bases each). Trimming left V 4 bases short and J 6 bases short, with 13 bases between. The length of the CDR3 is 13 residues. Germline V lookup: CDR1 MNHNS, CDR2 SASEGT. The DNA for the CDR3 is TGTGCCAGCAGTGTGGCAGGGACCCGCGAGCAGTACTTC. Translation gives CASSVAGTREQYF.

This rearrangement joins TRBV19 to TRBJ2-1; tentatively, D is TRBD1 or TRBD2 (5 bases each). The germline V gene encodes CDR1 LNHDA and CDR2 SQIVND (reference sequence). The CDR3 is 15 amino acids. Trimming took 5 bases from V and 8 from J, leaving 19 bases between them. CDR3 in DNA: TGTGCCAGTAGTTGGGGGAAGCTTAGTCTGGATGAGCAGTTCTTC. It specifies CASSWGKLSLDEQFF.

This clone was seen a single time. The chain's CDR3 is CASKPNSGNTIYF. Here the CDR3 DNA reads TGTGCCAGCAAGCCGAACTCTGGAAACACCATATATTTT. The chain uses TRBV5-3 and TRBJ1-3, with D uncertain. TRBV5-3 is an open reading frame whose function is uncertain. This CDR3 region has 13 residues. Trimming removed 8 bases from V and 0 bases from J, with 9 bases in between.